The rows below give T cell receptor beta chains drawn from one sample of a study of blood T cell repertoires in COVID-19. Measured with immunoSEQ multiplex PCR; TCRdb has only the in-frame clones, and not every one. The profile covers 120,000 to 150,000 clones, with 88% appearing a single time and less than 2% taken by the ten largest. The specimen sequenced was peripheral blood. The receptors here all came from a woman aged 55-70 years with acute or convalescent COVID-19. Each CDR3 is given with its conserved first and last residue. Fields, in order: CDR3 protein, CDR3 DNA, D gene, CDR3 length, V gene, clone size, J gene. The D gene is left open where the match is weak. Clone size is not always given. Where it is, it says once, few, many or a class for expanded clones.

CDR3 protein: CASSEGTLNTEAFF
CDR3 DNA: TGTGCCAGCAGCGAGGGGACACTTAACACTGAAGCTTTCTTT
D gene: NA
CDR3 length: 14
V gene: TRBV4-2
clone size: NA
J gene: TRBJ1-1

CDR3 protein: CASSHSLDRGEEKLFF
CDR3 DNA: TGTGCCAGCAGCCATTCTTTGGACAGGGGAGAAGAAAAACTGTTTTTT
D gene: TRBD1
CDR3 length: 16
V gene: TRBV3-1/TRBV3-2
clone size: NA
J gene: TRBJ1-4

CDR3 protein: CASSPNNSPLHF
CDR3 DNA: TGTGCCAGCAGCCCCAATAATTCACCCCTCCACTTT
D gene: NA
CDR3 length: 12
V gene: TRBV28
clone size: NA
J gene: TRBJ1-6

CDR3 protein: CAISDPSSDSPLHF
CDR3 DNA: TGTGCCATCAGTGATCCGTCCTCAGATTCACCCCTCCACTTT
D gene: NA
CDR3 length: 14
V gene: TRBV10-3
clone size: once
J gene: TRBJ1-6

CDR3 protein: CASSQGSPGANTGELFF
CDR3 DNA: TGCGCCAGCAGCCAAGGGTCTCCCGGGGCGAACACCGGGGAGCTGTTTTTT
D gene: NA
CDR3 length: 17
V gene: TRBV4-3
clone size: NA
J gene: TRBJ2-2

CDR3 protein: CARGQENTEAFF
CDR3 DNA: TGCGCCAGGGGACAGGAGAACACTGAAGCTTTCTTT
D gene: TRBD1
CDR3 length: 12
V gene: TRBV23-1
clone size: NA
J gene: TRBJ1-1

CDR3 protein: CASGRTESNHGYTF
CDR3 DNA: TGTGCCAGTGGGCGGACTGAATCTAACCATGGCTACACCTTC
D gene: NA
CDR3 length: 14
V gene: TRBV5-8
clone size: NA
J gene: TRBJ1-2

CDR3 protein: CASKQDSLYGYTF
CDR3 DNA: TGCGCCAGCAAACAAGACAGTCTCTATGGCTACACCTTC
D gene: NA
CDR3 length: 13
V gene: TRBV5-1
clone size: few
J gene: TRBJ1-2

CDR3 protein: CASSSGRDRLSNYGYTF
CDR3 DNA: TGTGCCAGCAGCTCGGGCCGGGACAGACTTTCTAACTATGGCTACACCTTC
D gene: TRBD1
CDR3 length: 17
V gene: TRBV7-9
clone size: NA
J gene: TRBJ1-2

CDR3 protein: CAFGQGALVYGYTF
CDR3 DNA: TGTGCCTTCGGACAGGGGGCCTTGGTCTATGGCTACACCTTC
D gene: TRBD1
CDR3 length: 14
V gene: TRBV30
clone size: once
J gene: TRBJ1-2

CDR3 protein: CASSWAGQPQHF
CDR3 DNA: TGTGCCAGCAGTTGGGCTGGTCAGCCCCAGCATTTT
D gene: NA
CDR3 length: 12
V gene: TRBV28
clone size: NA
J gene: TRBJ1-5

CDR3 protein: CASSLVGTGGYEQYF
CDR3 DNA: TGTGCCAGCAGCTTAGTAGGGACAGGGGGCTACGAGCAGTACTTC
D gene: TRBD1
CDR3 length: 15
V gene: TRBV7-9
clone size: NA
J gene: TRBJ2-7

CDR3 protein: CASSLSPTGELFF
CDR3 DNA: TGTGCCAGCAGCTTAAGCCCTACCGGGGAGCTGTTTTTT
D gene: NA
CDR3 length: 13
V gene: TRBV7-8
clone size: NA
J gene: TRBJ2-2

CDR3 protein: CASTTTNNEQFF
CDR3 DNA: TGTGCCAGCACCACTACAAACAATGAGCAGTTCTTC
D gene: NA
CDR3 length: 12
V gene: TRBV3-1/TRBV3-2
clone size: NA
J gene: TRBJ2-1

CDR3 protein: CASSSFLLTGYYEQYF
CDR3 DNA: TGTGCCAGTAGTTCTTTCCTCTTGACAGGGTACTACGAGCAGTACTTC
D gene: TRBD1
CDR3 length: 16
V gene: TRBV19
clone size: NA
J gene: TRBJ2-7

CDR3 protein: CASSYTGTGNFIQYF
CDR3 DNA: TGCGCCAGCAGCTACACCGGGACAGGGAATTTCATTCAGTACTTC
D gene: TRBD1
CDR3 length: 15
V gene: TRBV4-3
clone size: once
J gene: TRBJ2-4

CDR3 protein: CASSYIRGSTEAFF
CDR3 DNA: TGTGCCAGCAGTTACATCAGAGGGAGCACTGAAGCTTTCTTT
D gene: NA
CDR3 length: 14
V gene: TRBV6-5
clone size: NA
J gene: TRBJ1-1

CDR3 protein: CASSQRGEQFF
CDR3 DNA: TGTGCCAGCAGCCAAAGGGGTGAGCAGTTCTTC
D gene: NA
CDR3 length: 11
V gene: TRBV12-3/TRBV12-4
clone size: NA
J gene: TRBJ2-1

CDR3 protein: CASSSGGLRSYGYTF
CDR3 DNA: TGTGCCAGCAGTTCCGGAGGGCTGAGGAGCTATGGCTACACCTTC
D gene: NA
CDR3 length: 15
V gene: TRBV7-2
clone size: few
J gene: TRBJ1-2

CDR3 protein: CASSLQGYEQYF
CDR3 DNA: TGTGCCAGCAGCTTGCAGGGTTACGAGCAGTACTTC
D gene: NA
CDR3 length: 12
V gene: TRBV7-2
clone size: NA
J gene: TRBJ2-7

CDR3 protein: CASSLTSTDTQYF
CDR3 DNA: TGTGCCAGCAGTTTGACTAGCACAGATACGCAGTATTTT
D gene: NA
CDR3 length: 13
V gene: TRBV28
clone size: NA
J gene: TRBJ2-3

CDR3 protein: CAWSQGFNEQFF
CDR3 DNA: TGTGCCTGGAGTCAGGGCTTCAATGAGCAGTTCTTC
D gene: NA
CDR3 length: 12
V gene: TRBV30
clone size: NA
J gene: TRBJ2-1

CDR3 protein: CASSLGPILGSPLHF
CDR3 DNA: TGTGCCAGCAGCTTAGGGCCGATCCTAGGATCACCCCTCCACTTT
D gene: NA
CDR3 length: 15
V gene: TRBV7-2
clone size: NA
J gene: TRBJ1-6

CDR3 protein: CASSETGSYGYTF
CDR3 DNA: TGTGCCAGCAGTGAGACAGGGTCCTATGGCTACACCTTC
D gene: TRBD1
CDR3 length: 13
V gene: TRBV2
clone size: NA
J gene: TRBJ1-2

CDR3 protein: CASSNRGTSGNIIQYF
CDR3 DNA: TGTGCCAGTAGCAACAGGGGCACGTCCGGGAATATCATTCAGTACTTC
D gene: TRBD1
CDR3 length: 16
V gene: TRBV19
clone size: NA
J gene: TRBJ2-4

CDR3 protein: CASSPGTGRGTEAFF
CDR3 DNA: TGTGCCAGCTCACCCGGGACAGGGCGGGGCACTGAAGCTTTCTTT
D gene: TRBD1
CDR3 length: 15
V gene: TRBV18
clone size: NA
J gene: TRBJ1-1

CDR3 protein: CAWRQGILGSPLHF
CDR3 DNA: TGTGCCTGGAGGCAGGGGATCCTGGGTTCACCCCTCCACTTT
D gene: NA
CDR3 length: 14
V gene: TRBV30
clone size: once
J gene: TRBJ1-6

CDR3 protein: CASSLGTENEKLFF
CDR3 DNA: TGCGCCAGCAGCCTCGGGACAGAGAATGAAAAACTGTTTTTT
D gene: TRBD1
CDR3 length: 14
V gene: TRBV5-1
clone size: NA
J gene: TRBJ1-4

CDR3 protein: CASSPEEGKRSPLHF
CDR3 DNA: TGTGCCAGCTCACCTGAGGAGGGGAAGCGTTCACCCCTCCACTTT
D gene: NA
CDR3 length: 15
V gene: TRBV18
clone size: NA
J gene: TRBJ1-6

CDR3 protein: CASSSGTRPGEKLFF
CDR3 DNA: TGTGCCAGCAGCTCAGGGACTCGACCAGGGGAAAAACTGTTTTTT
D gene: NA
CDR3 length: 15
V gene: TRBV5-4
clone size: NA
J gene: TRBJ1-4

CDR3 protein: CASSRGDLNTGELFF
CDR3 DNA: TGTGCCAGCAGCCGCGGGGACCTGAACACCGGGGAGCTGTTTTTT
D gene: NA
CDR3 length: 15
V gene: TRBV7-9
clone size: NA
J gene: TRBJ2-2

CDR3 protein: CASSPGGHEQYF
CDR3 DNA: TGTGCCAGCAGCCCTGGGGGCCACGAGCAGTACTTC
D gene: NA
CDR3 length: 12
V gene: TRBV7-9
clone size: NA
J gene: TRBJ2-7

CDR3 protein: CASSQVTRWRTSYEQYF
CDR3 DNA: TGTGCCAGCAGCCAAGTTACCCGGTGGAGGACCTCCTACGAGCAGTACTTC
D gene: NA
CDR3 length: 17
V gene: TRBV3-1/TRBV3-2
clone size: NA
J gene: TRBJ2-7

CDR3 protein: CASSLAAGQRSYEQYF
CDR3 DNA: TGTGCCAGCAGCTTGGCGGCAGGGCAGAGGTCCTACGAGCAGTACTTC
D gene: NA
CDR3 length: 16
V gene: TRBV5-4
clone size: NA
J gene: TRBJ2-7

CDR3 protein: CASSFGTQAYEQYF
CDR3 DNA: TGTGCCAGCAGTTTCGGGACACAAGCCTACGAGCAGTACTTC
D gene: NA
CDR3 length: 14
V gene: TRBV27
clone size: NA
J gene: TRBJ2-7

CDR3 protein: CASSTREEISTGNTIYF
CDR3 DNA: TGTGCCAGCAGCACGCGGGAAGAGATTAGCACTGGAAACACCATATATTTT
D gene: NA
CDR3 length: 17
V gene: TRBV7-9
clone size: NA
J gene: TRBJ1-3

CDR3 protein: CASSLQGGRDTQYF
CDR3 DNA: TGTGCCAGCAGCTTACAAGGGGGCCGAGATACGCAGTATTTT
D gene: TRBD1
CDR3 length: 14
V gene: TRBV7-2
clone size: NA
J gene: TRBJ2-3

CDR3 protein: CASSYSRGAGYTF
CDR3 DNA: TGTGCCAGCAGTTATTCGCGCGGCGCTGGCTACACCTTC
D gene: NA
CDR3 length: 13
V gene: TRBV6-5
clone size: NA
J gene: TRBJ1-2